The 17 T cell receptor beta chains given below trace back to one sample, sequenced in a study of identical twins. TCRdb independently ran MiXCR on the 5' RACE reads; one entry per CDR3 protein. The repertoire holds about 330,000 distinct CDR3 sequences, with 10% to 15% as singletons. These records were also assigned to another study, of yellow fever vaccine responses in identical twins.

Sequenced material: CD8+ T cells sorted from blood. Receptor source: a woman in her late teens or twenties in good health.

This sequence joins TRBV24-1 and TRBJ1-3; a weak D match, TRBD1 (6 bases). V dropped 7 bases and J dropped 9 bases, with 18 bases sitting between them. Looked up from germline, CDR1 is KGHDR and CDR2 is SFDVKD. This CDR3 is built from 14 residues. The DNA for the CDR3 is TGTGCCACCAGCTCAACGGACAGCAGCGGCACCATATATTTT. It specifies CATSSTDSSGTIYF.

The chain has TRBV28 and TRBJ1-1, with D possibly TRBD1 on 5 matching bases. The CDR3 is 12 residues long. V lost 4 bases, J lost 10 bases, and 13 bases lay in between. Germline-derived CDR1 and CDR2 are MDHEN and SYDVKM. The CDR3 coding sequence is TGTGCCAGCAGTTCGTCGGGACGGCTAGCTTTCTTT. Translating it yields CASSSSGRLAFF.

The genes are TRBV6-5 and TRBJ1-2; no reliable D call. CDR3 length equals 14 residues. Per the germline V gene, CDR1 is MNHEY and CDR2 is SVGAGI. V was trimmed by 2 bases and J by 1 base, leaving 8 bases between them. As DNA, the CDR3 is TGTGCCAGCAGTTACGGGAGGAATAACTATGGCTACACCTTC. This translates into CASSYGRNNYGYTF.

Regarding this clonotype: Since no conserved phenylalanine or tryptophan closes the CDR3, a read error is the likely cause. This chain connects TRBV12-3 or TRBV12-4 to TRBJ1-1; no definite D call. Trimming pared 5 bases from V and 7 bases from J, leaving 11 bases between. The CDR3 covers 12 residues. The CDR3 DNA is TGTGCCAGCAGTCCGACGGGTTTTGAAGCTTTCCTT. Encoded protein: CASSPTGFEAFL.

CDR3 in amino acids: CASSEAGGKDTQYF. The CDR3 region has the DNA TGTGCCAGCAGCGAAGCGGGAGGTAAAGATACGCAGTATTTT. The V call is TRBV9, the J call TRBJ2-3; 9 nucleotides align to TRBD2. CDR1 SGDLS and CDR2 YYNGEE come from the germline V gene. This CDR3 is built from 14 residues. V lost 3 bases to trimming and J lost 5 bases; unmatched junction nucleotides: 4.

This clonotype was counted only a few times. This rearrangement joins TRBV11-2 to TRBJ2-3; no clear D gene. The V and J ends lost 4 bases and 1 base respectively, with 21 bases between them. This CDR3 comprises 18 residues. Germline V CDR1 and CDR2: SGHAT, FQNNGV. Here the CDR3 DNA reads TGTGCCAGCAGCTCCCCACCCCCCCCGCACGTACGCACAGATACGCAGTATTTT. Translating it yields CASSSPPPPHVRTDTQYF.

The V call is TRBV9, the J call TRBJ2-2; 7 positions agree with TRBD2. V was pared by 0 bases and J by 1 base, with 6 bases of the junction left unmatched. Germline CDR1 SGDLS, CDR2 YYNGEE. The CDR3 totals 17 residues. The CDR3 spells CASSVARREGNTGELFF. The CDR3 DNA reads as TGTGCCAGCAGCGTAGCTCGGAGGGAGGGGAACACCGGGGAGCTGTTTTTT.

The sample holds a few counts of this clonotype. The chain joins TRBV4-1 to TRBJ2-1; D might be TRBD1 (6 bases). V shed 3 bases and J shed 6 bases, with 15 bases lying between them. This CDR3 has 15 amino acids. Per the germline V gene, CDR1 is MGHRA and CDR2 is YSYEKL. CDR3 sequence (DNA): TGCGCCAGCAGCCAGAGACCGGGACAAATCAATGAGCAGTTCTTC. Residues: CASSQRPGQINEQFF.

This rearrangement joins TRBV11-2 to TRBJ2-2; tentative D call: TRBD1 (5 bases). CDR3 length: 18 amino acids. Germline V gene lookup returns CDR1 SGHAT and CDR2 FQNNGV. V was shortened by 0 bases and J by 0 bases, with 14 bases between the two germline ends. The CDR3 coding sequence is TGTGCCAGCAGCTTAGATAGGGGCGTCCTAGCGAACACCGGGGAGCTGTTTTTT. Its protein product is CASSLDRGVLANTGELFF. Using reference TRBV11-2 and TRBJ2-2 for the parts outside the CDR3, the full variable domain is EAGVAQSPRYKIIEKRQSVAFWCNPISGHATLYWYQQILGQGPKLLIQFQNNGVVDDSQLPKDRFSAERLKGVDSTLKIQPAKLEDSAVYLCASSLDRGVLANTGELFFGEGSRLTVL.

The V and J genes are TRBV20-1 and TRBJ1-2; D not resolved. The CDR3 is 12 amino acids. Germline assignment: CDR1 DFQATT and CDR2 SNEGSKA (reference sequence). The ends were cut back, 3 bases at V and 6 bases at J, with 11 bases in the middle. CDR3 region: CSASPLTDGYTF. CDR3 DNA sequence: TGCAGTGCTAGTCCCCTTACTGATGGCTACACCTTC.

This clonotype showed up just a few times. The genes are TRBV29-1 and TRBJ1-2; D remains unclear. Germline CDR1 and CDR2: SQVTM and ANQGSEA. V gave up 3 bases and J gave up 1 base, with 12 bases separating them. The CDR3 spans 14 residues. CDR3 amino acids: CSVDKGQVNYGYTF. Here the CDR3 DNA reads TGCAGCGTTGACAAAGGGCAGGTTAACTATGGCTACACCTTC.

The J gene is TRBJ2-2, the V gene TRBV15; 7 bases line up with TRBD1. CDR3 length: 15 amino acids. The junction had 7 bases not matched to a gene; V was cut back by 8 bases and J by 1 base. Germline CDR1 LNHNV, CDR2 YYDKDF (reference sequence). Here the CDR3 reads CATGAAGGNTGELFF. CDR3 DNA sequence: TGTGCCACCGGGGCGGCAGGGGGGAACACCGGGGAGCTGTTTTTT.

The chain couples TRBV21-1 to TRBJ1-1; the table calls TRBD1, which could not be checked here. TRBV21-1 is deemed a pseudogene. CDR3 length: 14 amino acids. This chain's CDR3 is CASTYPTGGTEAFF. For the CDR3, the DNA is TGTGCCAGTACATACCCTACAGGGGGCACTGAAGCTTTCTTT.

CDR3 sequence (DNA): TGTGCCAGCAGCCAACACCGACAGGGCCAAGAGACCCAGTACTTC. Amino acids: CASSQHRQGQETQYF. This rearrangement joins TRBV3-1 to TRBJ2-5, with TRBD1 identical over 7 bases. CDR1 is LGHDT, CDR2 YNNKEL, per germline (reference sequence). The length of the CDR3 is 15 residues. V trimming: 2 bases; J trimming: 1 base; junction bases outside the gene matches: 4.

This clonotype was counted between two and nine times. The chain joins TRBV14 to TRBJ2-2; D uncertain. Trimming took 2 bases from V and 5 from J, leaving 9 bases between them. Germline CDR1 SGHDN, CDR2 FVKESK. The CDR3 is made up of 14 amino acids. CDR3 in DNA: TGTGCCAGCAGCCAACACGTATGGACCGGGGAGCTGTTTTTT. This gives the protein CASSQHVWTGELFF.

CDR3 sequence reads: CASSWGSNYEQYV. In DNA, the CDR3 is TGTGCCAGCAGCTGGGGATCCAACTACGAGCAGTACGTC. The V call is TRBV5-5, the J call TRBJ2-7; D unresolved. Looked up from germline, CDR1 is SGHKS and CDR2 is YYEKEE (reference sequence). With 3 bases removed from V and 3 bases from J, the gap between germline ends came to 10 bases. The CDR3 runs to 13 residues.

The V gene is TRBV7-9, the J gene TRBJ2-5, with D uncertain. This CDR3 is built from 13 residues. V gave up 2 bases and J gave up 3 bases, with 7 bases separating them. The germline V gene has CDR1 SEHNR and CDR2 FQNEAQ (reference sequence). CDR3 in DNA: TGTGCCAGCAGCTTAAATGGGGAAGAGACCCAGTACTTC. Protein product: CASSLNGEETQYF.